Listed below are T cell receptor beta chains from one sample, sequenced in a study of cytomegalovirus exposure and HLA in healthy donors. Generated by immunoSEQ multiplex PCR, the TCRdb table keeps only in-frame clones and is missing some. The table lists under 200,000 clones, around 84% of them singletons. Sample: PBMCs. All receptors derive from a young woman in good health and CMV-seronegative. Both conserved end residues are trimmed from each CDR3. The D gene is left open where the match is weak. Clone size appears in some rows only: once, few, many, or a class for an expanded clone.

v_call	clone_size	j_call	d_call	cdr3_aa
TRBV6-6	NA	TRBJ2-7	NA	ASSFRETFYEQY
TRBV29-1	NA	TRBJ1-1	NA	SVERGQANTEAF
TRBV5-1	NA	TRBJ2-6	NA	ASSLMWQGSGANVLT
TRBV19	NA	TRBJ1-1	TRBD1	VSSFIDREGTEAF
TRBV4-3	NA	TRBJ2-3	TRBD1	ASSQDPWTGDTQY
TRBV5-6	few	TRBJ1-1	NA	ASSLLPRTNTEAF
TRBV7-6	NA	TRBJ1-2	TRBD1	ASSLGQGANYGYT
TRBV7-2	NA	TRBJ1-4	NA	ASSPHGASKLF
TRBV30	NA	TRBJ1-2	NA	AFRRVAGAIYYGYT
TRBV6-5	NA	TRBJ1-1	NA	ASSATEGRNTEAF
TRBV28	NA	TRBJ1-2	NA	ASSRLISRGYGYT
TRBV4-2	once	TRBJ2-5	NA	ASSQGARTRAFRVQETQY
TRBV5-5	NA	TRBJ1-3	TRBD1	ASSTTGTGNTIY
TRBV6-6	NA	TRBJ1-2	TRBD1	ASRFPTGDYGYT
TRBV5-6	NA	TRBJ2-5	TRBD2	ASSWGGLGWTQY
TRBV11-2	NA	TRBJ1-1	NA	ASSAPNMNTEAF
TRBV5-4	NA	TRBJ2-2	TRBD1	ASSFSRNQGQVTGELF
TRBV9	once	TRBJ2-3	TRBD2	ASSALLADLGDTQY
TRBV9	NA	TRBJ1-2	NA	ASSVDDSYGYT
TRBV7-9	NA	TRBJ1-5	TRBD1	SSSPGQAAGEPQH
TRBV10-2	once	TRBJ2-7	TRBD2	ASSDVGLAGVEQY
TRBV19	NA	TRBJ1-1	TRBD1	ASRPGTGGKAEAF
TRBV6-5	few	TRBJ1-4	NA	ASSYSRQTGGKLF
TRBV14	NA	TRBJ1-2	NA	ASSQVAGAGYT
TRBV2	NA	TRBJ2-1	TRBD2	ASSAGLSYTNGEQF
TRBV12-2	once	TRBJ1-3	NA	ASRFGLASGNTIY